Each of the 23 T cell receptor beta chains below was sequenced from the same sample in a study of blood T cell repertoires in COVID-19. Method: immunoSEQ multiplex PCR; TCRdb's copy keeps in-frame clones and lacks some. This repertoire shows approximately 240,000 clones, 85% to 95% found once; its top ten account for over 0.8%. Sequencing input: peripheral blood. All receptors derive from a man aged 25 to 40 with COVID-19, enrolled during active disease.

CDR3 amino acids: CASSPASGGFETQYF. The CDR3 DNA sequence: TGCGCCAGCAGCCCCGCTAGCGGGGGGTTTGAGACCCAGTACTTC. V is TRBV4-1 and J is TRBJ2-5; TRBD2 agrees at 11 bases. V shed 4 bases and J 5 bases; nucleotides not matched to a gene: 6. The CDR3 has 15 amino acids. The V gene's germline CDR1 is MGHRA and CDR2 YSYEKL.

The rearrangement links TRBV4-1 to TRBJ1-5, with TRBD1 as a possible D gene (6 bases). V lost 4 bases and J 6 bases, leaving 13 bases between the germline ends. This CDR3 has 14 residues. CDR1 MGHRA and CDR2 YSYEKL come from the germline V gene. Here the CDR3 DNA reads TGCGCCAGCAGCCCCGACAGGCTGGCTCAGCCCCAGCATTTT. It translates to CASSPDRLAQPQHF.

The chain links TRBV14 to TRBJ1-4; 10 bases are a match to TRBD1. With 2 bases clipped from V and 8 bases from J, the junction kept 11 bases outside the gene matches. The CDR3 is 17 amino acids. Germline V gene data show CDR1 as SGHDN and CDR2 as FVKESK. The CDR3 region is CASSQPENRDRGEKLFF. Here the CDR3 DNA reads TGTGCCAGCAGCCAACCCGAGAACCGGGACAGGGGAGAAAAACTGTTTTTT.

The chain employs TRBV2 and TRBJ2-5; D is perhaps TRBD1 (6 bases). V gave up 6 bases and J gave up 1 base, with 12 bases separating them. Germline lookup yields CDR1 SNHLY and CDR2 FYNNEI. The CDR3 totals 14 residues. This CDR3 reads CASRPQGLQETQYF. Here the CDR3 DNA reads TGTGCCAGCAGGCCACAGGGCCTCCAAGAGACCCAGTACTTC.

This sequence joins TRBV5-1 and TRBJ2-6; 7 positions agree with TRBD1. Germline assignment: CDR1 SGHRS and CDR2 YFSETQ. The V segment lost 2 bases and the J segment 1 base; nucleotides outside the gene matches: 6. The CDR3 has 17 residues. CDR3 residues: CASSFRGKKSGANVLTF. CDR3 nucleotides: TGCGCCAGCAGCTTCAGGGGGAAGAAGTCTGGGGCCAACGTCCTGACTTTC.

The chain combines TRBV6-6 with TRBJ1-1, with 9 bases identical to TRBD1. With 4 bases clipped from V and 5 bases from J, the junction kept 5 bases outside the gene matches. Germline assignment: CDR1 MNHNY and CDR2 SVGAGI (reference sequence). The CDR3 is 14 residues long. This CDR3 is CASSSIDRGTEAFF. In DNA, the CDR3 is TGTGCCAGCAGTTCCATCGACAGGGGGACTGAAGCTTTCTTT.

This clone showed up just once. The CDR3 protein is CASSTGGPLQETQYF. DNA for the CDR3: TGTGCCAGCAGTACCGGGGGGCCCTTACAAGAGACCCAGTACTTC. V is TRBV6-5 and J is TRBJ2-5; possible D gene TRBD2, 7 bases. This CDR3 has 15 amino acids. Trimming cost V 5 bases and J 2 bases, with 15 bases left between them. Germline V lookup: CDR1 MNHEY, CDR2 SVGAGI.

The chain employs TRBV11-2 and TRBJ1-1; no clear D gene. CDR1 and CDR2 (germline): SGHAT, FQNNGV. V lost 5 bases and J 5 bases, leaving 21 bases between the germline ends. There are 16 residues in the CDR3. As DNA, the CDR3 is TGTGCCAGCAGCCTCCCTTTCGGGAAGAGTCGGACTGAAGCTTTCTTT. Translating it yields CASSLPFGKSRTEAFF.

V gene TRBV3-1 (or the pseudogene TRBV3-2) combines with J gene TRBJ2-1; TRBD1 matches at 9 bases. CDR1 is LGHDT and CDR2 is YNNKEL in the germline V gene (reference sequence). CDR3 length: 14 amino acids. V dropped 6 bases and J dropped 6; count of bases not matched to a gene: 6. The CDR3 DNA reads TGTGCCAGCAGTCCGGGACAGGGAGTCAATGAGCAGTTCTTC. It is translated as CASSPGQGVNEQFF.

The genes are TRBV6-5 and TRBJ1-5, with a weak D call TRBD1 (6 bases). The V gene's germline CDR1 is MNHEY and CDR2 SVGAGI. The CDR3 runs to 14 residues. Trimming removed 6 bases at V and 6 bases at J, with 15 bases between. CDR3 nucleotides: TGTGCCAGCAGAGCCCCAGGGGAAGGTCAGCCCCAGCATTTT. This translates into CASRAPGEGQPQHF.

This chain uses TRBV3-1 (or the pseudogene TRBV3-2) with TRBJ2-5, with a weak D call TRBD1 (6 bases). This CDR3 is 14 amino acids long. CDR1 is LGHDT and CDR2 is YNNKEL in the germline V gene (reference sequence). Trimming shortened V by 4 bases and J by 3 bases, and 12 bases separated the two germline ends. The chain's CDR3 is CASSPPGQKETQYF. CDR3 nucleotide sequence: TGTGCCAGCAGCCCACCCGGACAGAAAGAGACCCAGTACTTC.

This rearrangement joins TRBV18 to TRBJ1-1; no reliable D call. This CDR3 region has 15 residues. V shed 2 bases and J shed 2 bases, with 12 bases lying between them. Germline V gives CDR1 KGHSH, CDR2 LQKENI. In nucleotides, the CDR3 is TGTGCCAGCTCACCATTTCTACAGAGAAACACTGAAGCTTTCTTT. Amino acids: CASSPFLQRNTEAFF.

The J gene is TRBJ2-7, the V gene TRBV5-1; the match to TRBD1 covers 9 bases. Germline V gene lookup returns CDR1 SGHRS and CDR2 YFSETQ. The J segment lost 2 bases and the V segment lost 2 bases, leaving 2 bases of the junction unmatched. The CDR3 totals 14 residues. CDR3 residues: CASSFRTGAYEQYF. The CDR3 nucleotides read TGCGCCAGCAGCTTCAGGACAGGGGCCTACGAGCAGTACTTC.

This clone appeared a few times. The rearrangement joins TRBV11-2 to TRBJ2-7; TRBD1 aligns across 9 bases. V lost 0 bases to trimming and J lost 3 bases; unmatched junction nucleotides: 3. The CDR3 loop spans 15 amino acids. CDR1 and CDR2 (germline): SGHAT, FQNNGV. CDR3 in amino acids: CASSLDRTGDYEQYF. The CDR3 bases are TGTGCCAGCAGCTTAGATCGGACAGGGGACTACGAGCAGTACTTC.

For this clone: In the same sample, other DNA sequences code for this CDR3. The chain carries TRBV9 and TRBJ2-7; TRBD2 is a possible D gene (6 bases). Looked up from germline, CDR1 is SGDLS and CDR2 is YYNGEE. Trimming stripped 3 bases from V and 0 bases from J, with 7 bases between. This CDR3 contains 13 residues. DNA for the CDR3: TGTGCCAGCAGCGCCGGGGGCTCCTACGAGCAGTACTTC. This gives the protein CASSAGGSYEQYF.

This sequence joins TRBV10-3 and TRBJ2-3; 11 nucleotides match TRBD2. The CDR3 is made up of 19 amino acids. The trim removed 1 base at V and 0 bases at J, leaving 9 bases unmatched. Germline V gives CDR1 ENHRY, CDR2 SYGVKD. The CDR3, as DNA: TGTGCCATCAGTGAGTTCGGGCTAGCGGGGGGTACTAGCACAGATACGCAGTATTTT. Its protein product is CAISEFGLAGGTSTDTQYF.

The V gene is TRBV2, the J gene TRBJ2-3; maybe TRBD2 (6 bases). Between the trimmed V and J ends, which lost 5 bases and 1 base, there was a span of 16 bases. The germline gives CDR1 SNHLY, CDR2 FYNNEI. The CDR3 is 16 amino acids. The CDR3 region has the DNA TGTGCCAGCAGTTCCCCGGGAGAGGTTGGCACAGATACGCAGTATTTT. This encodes CASSSPGEVGTDTQYF. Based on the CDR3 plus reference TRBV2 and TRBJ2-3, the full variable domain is EPEVTQTPSHQVTQMGQEVILRCVPISNHLYFYWYRQILGQKVEFLVSFYNNEISEKSEIFDDQFSVERPDGSNFTLKIRSTKLEDSAMYFCASSSPGEVGTDTQYFGPGTRLTVL.

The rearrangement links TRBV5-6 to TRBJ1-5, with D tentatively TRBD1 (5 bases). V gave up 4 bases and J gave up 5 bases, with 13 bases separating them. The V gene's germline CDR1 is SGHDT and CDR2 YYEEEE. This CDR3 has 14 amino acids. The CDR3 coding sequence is TGTGCCAGCAGCCTACGCGGGGGGGATCAGCCCCAGCATTTT. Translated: CASSLRGGDQPQHF.

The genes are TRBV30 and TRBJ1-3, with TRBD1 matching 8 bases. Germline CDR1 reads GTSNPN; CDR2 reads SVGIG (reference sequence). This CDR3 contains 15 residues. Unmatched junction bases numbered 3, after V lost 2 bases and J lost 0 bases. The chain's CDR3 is CAWSHRGSSGNTIYF. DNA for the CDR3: TGTGCCTGGAGTCACAGGGGGAGCTCTGGAAACACCATATATTTT.

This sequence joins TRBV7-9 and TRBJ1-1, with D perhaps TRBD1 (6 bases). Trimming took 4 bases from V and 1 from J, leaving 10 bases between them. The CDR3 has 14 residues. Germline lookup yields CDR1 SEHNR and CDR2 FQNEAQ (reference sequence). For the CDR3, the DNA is TGTGCCAGCAGCTCCGGGGACAAGAACACTGAAGCTTTCTTT. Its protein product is CASSSGDKNTEAFF.

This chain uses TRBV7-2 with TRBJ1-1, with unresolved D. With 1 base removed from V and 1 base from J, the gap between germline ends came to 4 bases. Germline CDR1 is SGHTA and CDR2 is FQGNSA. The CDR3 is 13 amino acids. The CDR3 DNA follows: TGTGCCAGCAGCTTAGGAGAGAACACTGAAGCTTTCTTT. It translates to CASSLGENTEAFF.

The CDR3 loop reads CASSQHNREEFGYTF. DNA for the CDR3: TGTGCCAGCAGCCAACATAACAGGGAAGAGTTTGGCTACACCTTC. V and J are TRBV3-1 (or the pseudogene TRBV3-2) and TRBJ1-2; D might be TRBD1 (6 bases). This CDR3 is built from 15 residues. Looked up from germline, CDR1 is LGHDT and CDR2 is YNNKEL (reference sequence). V lost 2 bases and J 7 bases, leaving 17 bases between the germline ends.

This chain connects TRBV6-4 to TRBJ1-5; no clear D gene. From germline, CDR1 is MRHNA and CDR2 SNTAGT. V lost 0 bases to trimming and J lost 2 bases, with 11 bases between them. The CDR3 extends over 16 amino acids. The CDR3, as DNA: TGTGCCAGCAGTGACTCGAGGAGGGTTGGCAATCAGCCCCAGCATTTT. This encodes CASSDSRRVGNQPQHF.